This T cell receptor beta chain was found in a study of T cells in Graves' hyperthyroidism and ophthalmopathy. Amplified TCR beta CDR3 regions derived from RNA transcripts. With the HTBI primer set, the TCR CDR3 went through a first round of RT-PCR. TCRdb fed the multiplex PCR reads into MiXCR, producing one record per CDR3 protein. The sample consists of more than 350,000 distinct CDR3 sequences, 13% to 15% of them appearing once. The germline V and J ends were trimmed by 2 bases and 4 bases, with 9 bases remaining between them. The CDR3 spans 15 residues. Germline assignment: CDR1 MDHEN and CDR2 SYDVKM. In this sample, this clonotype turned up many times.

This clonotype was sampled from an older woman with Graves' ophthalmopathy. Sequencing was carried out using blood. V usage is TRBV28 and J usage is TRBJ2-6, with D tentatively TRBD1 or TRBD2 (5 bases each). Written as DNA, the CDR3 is TGTGCCAGCAGTTTACAGGGAGCCGGGGCCAACGTCCTGACTTTC. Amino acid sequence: CASSLQGAGANVLTF.